Each of the 20 T cell receptor beta chains below was sequenced from the same sample in a study of early T cells in non-severe SARS-CoV-2 infection. TCRdb redid the calling of the 5' RACE reads with MiXCR, one entry per CDR3 protein. The repertoire holds roughly 90,000 distinct CDR3 sequences, with 11% to 15% as singletons. Sequencing was performed on whole blood. All receptors come from an adult who was a healthcare worker with PCR-confirmed SARS-CoV-2 infection or an uninfected control (not recorded which).

The chain is built from TRBV20-1 and TRBJ1-6; weak D call: TRBD1 (5 bases). Trimming took off 7 bases at V and 3 bases at J, with 10 bases between the two ends. In germline, CDR1 is DFQATT, CDR2 SNEGSKA (reference sequence). This CDR3 is 13 amino acids long. Written as DNA, the CDR3 is TGCAGTGTTGACAGAGACTATAATTCACCCCTCCACTTT. It is translated as CSVDRDYNSPLHF.

This clonotype turned up a few times. The rearrangement joins TRBV9 to TRBJ1-1; D is undetermined. CDR1 SGDLS and CDR2 YYNGEE come from the germline V gene. This CDR3 has 14 amino acids. The V end lost 0 bases, the J end lost 4 bases, and 10 bases lay between the germline ends. CDR3: CASSVGGSPTEAFF. CDR3 nucleotides: TGTGCCAGCAGCGTAGGAGGCAGTCCCACTGAAGCTTTCTTT.

This clonotype was observed a handful of times. The chain recombines TRBV19 with TRBJ2-7, with D unresolved. The CDR3 is 15 residues long. Trimming left V 4 bases short and J 3 bases short, with 16 bases between. From germline, CDR1 is LNHDA and CDR2 SQIVND (reference sequence). CDR3 sequence: CASSTILPGFYEQYF. The CDR3 DNA sequence: TGTGCCAGTAGTACTATCCTGCCCGGGTTCTACGAGCAGTACTTC. Based on the CDR3 plus reference TRBV19 and TRBJ2-7, the full variable domain is DGGITQSPKYLFRKEGQNVTLSCEQNLNHDAMYWYRQDPGQGLRLIYYSQIVNDFQKGDIAEGYSVSREKKESFPLTVTSAQKNPTAFYLCASSTILPGFYEQYFGPGTRLTVT.

This clonotype has only a few counts. The J gene is TRBJ1-2, the V gene TRBV28; D unresolved. The CDR3 is 13 residues long. V lost 5 bases, J lost 8 bases, and 15 bases lay in between. The V gene's germline CDR1 is MDHEN and CDR2 SYDVKM. CDR3 protein: CASSTPGGSGYTF. DNA of the CDR3: TGTGCCAGCAGTACCCCAGGTGGAAGCGGCTACACCTTC.

This clonotype was observed a handful of times. Sequence at one end of the junction differs from germline and may be a read error. J is TRBJ2-7 and V is TRBV29-1; 8 nucleotides match TRBD2. The CDR3 spans 12 residues. Germline V gives CDR1 SQVTM, CDR2 ANQGSEA. Here the CDR3 DNA reads TGCAGCGCTGAACTAGCGGACTACGAGCAGTACTTC. It codes for CSAELADYEQYF.

This clonotype has only a few counts. The rearrangement joins TRBV12-3 or TRBV12-4 to TRBJ1-2; 7 bases are a match to TRBD1. The CDR3 is 14 residues long. J lost 5 bases, V lost 6 bases, and 9 bases had no gene match. For the CDR3, the DNA is TGTGCCAGCAGCCCGGGACAGAATCTTTATGGCTACACCTTC. Translating gives CASSPGQNLYGYTF.

This chain links TRBV4-1 with TRBJ1-2; D unclear. Trimming left V 1 base short and J 4 bases short, with 13 bases between. The CDR3 covers 15 residues. Germline lookup yields CDR1 MGHRA and CDR2 YSYEKL. The chain's CDR3 is CASSQVEGLTYGYTF. The DNA of the CDR3 is TGCGCCAGCAGCCAAGTGGAAGGACTGACCTATGGCTACACCTTC.

In its sample, this clonotype was seen a few times. This chain joins TRBV28 and TRBJ2-3, with D unclear. The germline CDR1 and CDR2 sequences are MDHEN and SYDVKM. The CDR3 spans 12 residues. Trimming cost V 2 bases and J 10 bases, with 10 bases left between them. This CDR3 is CASSLELSAQYF. Written as DNA, the CDR3 is TGTGCCAGCAGTTTAGAGTTATCAGCGCAGTATTTT.

Many counts were recorded for this clonotype. The V and J genes are TRBV4-3 and TRBJ2-7, with 7 bases identical to TRBD2. Germline lookup yields CDR1 LGHNA and CDR2 YSLEER. The CDR3 consists of 13 residues. The trim removed 0 bases at V and 9 bases at J, leaving 5 bases unmatched. The CDR3 loop is CASSQDREDPQYF. Written as DNA, the CDR3 is TGCGCCAGCAGCCAAGATCGGGAGGACCCGCAGTACTTC.

In its sample, this clonotype was seen many times. The chain carries TRBV5-1 and TRBJ2-2, with unresolved D. The germline V gene has CDR1 SGHRS and CDR2 YFSETQ. The CDR3 consists of 16 residues. V was pared by 0 bases and J by 1 base, with 10 bases between. The CDR3 protein is CASSLGRALNTGELFF. Written as DNA, the CDR3 is TGCGCCAGCAGCTTGGGCCGGGCCTTGAACACCGGGGAGCTGTTTTTT.

This chain joins TRBV11-2 and TRBJ2-7; D call uncertain. The CDR3 is 12 residues long. CDR1 and CDR2 (germline): SGHAT, FQNNGV. Trimming cost V 2 bases and J 6 bases, with 8 bases left between them. CDR3 region: CASSLSPAEQYF. In DNA form, the CDR3 reads TGTGCCAGCAGCTTAAGTCCAGCCGAGCAGTACTTC. The variable domain in full, with the rest retrieved from reference TRBV11-2 and TRBJ2-7, is EAGVAQSPRYKIIEKRQSVAFWCNPISGHATLYWYQQILGQGPKLLIQFQNNGVVDDSQLPKDRFSAERLKGVDSTLKIQPAKLEDSAVYLCASSLSPAEQYFGPGTRLTVT.

This chain links TRBV5-1 with TRBJ1-4, with a possible D match to TRBD1 (5 bases). The CDR3 is 15 residues long. Trimming shortened V by 5 bases and J by 2 bases, and 13 bases separated the two germline ends. The germline gives CDR1 SGHRS, CDR2 YFSETQ. This CDR3 reads CASRWSGSTNEKLFF. In DNA, the CDR3 is TGCGCCAGCAGGTGGTCAGGGTCTACTAATGAAAAACTGTTTTTT.

This chain connects TRBV6-5 to TRBJ1-1, with D hard to call. The V end lost 0 bases, the J end lost 3 bases, and 8 bases lay between the germline ends. The CDR3 contains 14 residues. Germline V gene lookup returns CDR1 MNHEY and CDR2 SVGAGI. The CDR3 region is CASSYSHSYTEAFF. The CDR3 DNA sequence: TGTGCCAGCAGTTACTCCCACAGCTACACTGAAGCTTTCTTT.

CDR3 DNA: TGTGCCAGCAGCTTAACGAGACAGGGGGCGTCCGGGGAGCTGTTTTTT. Translation gives CASSLTRQGASGELFF. The V and J genes are TRBV11-2 and TRBJ2-2, with 10 bases matching TRBD1. The CDR3 is made up of 16 amino acids. Looked up from germline, CDR1 is SGHAT and CDR2 is FQNNGV. With V trimmed by 2 bases and J by 6 bases, 6 bases remained unmatched. The variable domain in full, with the rest retrieved from reference TRBV11-2 and TRBJ2-2, is EAGVAQSPRYKIIEKRQSVAFWCNPISGHATLYWYQQILGQGPKLLIQFQNNGVVDDSQLPKDRFSAERLKGVDSTLKIQPAKLEDSAVYLCASSLTRQGASGELFFGEGSRLTVL.

This clonotype was picked up a small number of times. This chain links TRBV10-3 with TRBJ2-7; possibly TRBD1 for D (5 bases). Germline V gene lookup returns CDR1 ENHRY and CDR2 SYGVKD. Trimming took 1 base from V and 0 from J, leaving 10 bases between them. The CDR3 runs to 15 residues. CDR3 region: CAISEFGDSSYEQYF. For the CDR3, the DNA is TGTGCCATCAGTGAGTTCGGCGACAGCTCCTACGAGCAGTACTTC.

This clonotype has a handful of counts. This chain uses TRBV5-5 with TRBJ2-3; D ambiguous. V shed 4 bases and J shed 4 bases, with 19 bases lying between them. The germline V gene encodes CDR1 SGHKS and CDR2 YYEKEE (reference sequence). This CDR3 is 16 amino acids long. As DNA, the CDR3 is TGTGCCAGCAGCATCAGGTCAGGCGCTCTCGCAGATACGCAGTATTTT. Translated: CASSIRSGALADTQYF.

This clonotype has a handful of counts. This rearrangement joins TRBV20-1 to TRBJ2-7; 8 bases agree with TRBD1. The J segment lost 2 bases and the V segment lost 6 bases, leaving 6 bases of the junction unmatched. Germline CDR1 reads DFQATT; CDR2 reads SNEGSKA (reference sequence). The CDR3 has 13 amino acids. CDR3 in DNA: TGCAGTGCGCAAGACAGGGGTCCCTACGAGCAGTACTTC. Residues: CSAQDRGPYEQYF.

The genes are TRBV20-1 and TRBJ1-2, with 7 bases lining up with TRBD1. CDR1 is DFQATT and CDR2 is SNEGSKA in the germline V gene (reference sequence). V lost 1 base and J lost 4; bases outside the gene matches: 3. CDR3 length: 13 amino acids. Written as DNA, the CDR3 is TGCAGTGCTAGAGTAGGGGGCTTCTATGGCTACACCTTC. It codes for CSARVGGFYGYTF.

The chain combines TRBV6-5 with TRBJ2-3; possible D gene TRBD2, 6 bases. The CDR3 covers 16 residues. Germline V gives CDR1 MNHEY, CDR2 SVGAGI. V was shortened by 5 bases and J by 1 base, with 16 bases between the two germline ends. The CDR3 DNA is TGTGCCAGCAGTCAAAGGACCGGGGGAGGCACAGATACGCAGTATTTT. As protein: CASSQRTGGGTDTQYF.

The chain is built from TRBV20-1 and TRBJ2-7; 7 bases align to TRBD1. With V trimmed by 4 bases and J by 3 bases, 6 bases remained unmatched. CDR1 is DFQATT, CDR2 SNEGSKA, per germline (reference sequence). This CDR3 comprises 13 residues. The CDR3 bases are TGCAGTGCTACAGGACAGGCTTTCTACGAGCAGTACTTC. It codes for CSATGQAFYEQYF.